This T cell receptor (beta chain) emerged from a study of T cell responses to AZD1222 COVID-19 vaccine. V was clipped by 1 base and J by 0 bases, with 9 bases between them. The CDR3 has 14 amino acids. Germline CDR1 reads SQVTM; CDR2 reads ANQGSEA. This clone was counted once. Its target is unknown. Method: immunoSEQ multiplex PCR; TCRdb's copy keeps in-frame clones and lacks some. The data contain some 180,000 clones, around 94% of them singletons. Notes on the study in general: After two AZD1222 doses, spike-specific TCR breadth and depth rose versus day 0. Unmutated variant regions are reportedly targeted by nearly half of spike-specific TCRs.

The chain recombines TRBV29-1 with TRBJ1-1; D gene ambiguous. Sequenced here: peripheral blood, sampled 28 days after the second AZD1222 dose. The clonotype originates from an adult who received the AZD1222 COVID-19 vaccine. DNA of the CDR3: TGCAGCGTTGAAGGCCGGAGCATGAACACTGAAGCTTTCTTT. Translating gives CSVEGRSMNTEAFF.